The clone carrying this T cell receptor beta chain turned up a few times. Its specificity is not known. This sample is part of a study of CD8+ T cells in alopecia areata. Extracted RNA was reverse transcribed into cDNA, the sequencing template. Profiling relied on immunoSEQ multiplex PCR, and the TCRdb table lists in-frame clones only, not all of them. The sample has fewer than 200,000 clones, 50% to 75% seen once. The CDR3 runs 16 residues. Trimming left V 2 bases short and J 4 bases short, with 16 bases between. From germline, CDR1 is LNHNV and CDR2 YYDKDF (reference sequence). Sorting of PBMCs yielded the CD4+ and CD8+ T cells. Findings and caveats of the study: Alphabeta T cells residing in normal skin are also sequenced in scalp samples.

The sequence was collected from a human donor with alopecia areata. The input for sequencing was CD4+ T cells sorted from blood, taken at week 0. This sequence joins TRBV15 and TRBJ2-3; perhaps TRBD2 as D (5 bases). The CDR3 DNA reads as TGTGCCACCAGCAGACGGCTAGCAAATCTACCAGATACGCAGTATTTT. Its translation: CATSRRLANLPDTQYF.